This T cell receptor beta chain was captured in a study of CD8 T cells in ankylosing spondylitis. Study-wide findings and caveats: Within ankylosing spondylitis blood, a TCR beta motif made up of roughly eight highly homologous variants appeared to be characteristic. Earlier literature documents some of the motif variants in reactive arthritis synovial fluid and blood.

TCRdb reprocessed the 5' RACE reads with MiXCR, giving one entry per CDR3 protein. The data show hundreds of thousands of distinct CDR3 sequences, approximately 26% seen once. On this clonotype itself: Antigen specificity is unknown.

Per the germline V gene, CDR1 is SGHRS and CDR2 is YFSETQ. The CDR3 is 17 residues long. V gave up 0 bases and J gave up 0 bases; unmatched junction bases: 8. This TCR was sampled from a male donor with ankylosing spondylitis. V is TRBV5-1 and J is TRBJ1-2; TRBD1 matches at 7 bases. The sequenced sample was blood, either unsorted or a sorted T cell fraction (not recorded which). The CDR3 region is CASSLETGQSANYGYTF. The CDR3, as DNA: TGCGCCAGCAGCTTGGAGACGGGACAGTCAGCTAACTATGGCTACACCTTC.